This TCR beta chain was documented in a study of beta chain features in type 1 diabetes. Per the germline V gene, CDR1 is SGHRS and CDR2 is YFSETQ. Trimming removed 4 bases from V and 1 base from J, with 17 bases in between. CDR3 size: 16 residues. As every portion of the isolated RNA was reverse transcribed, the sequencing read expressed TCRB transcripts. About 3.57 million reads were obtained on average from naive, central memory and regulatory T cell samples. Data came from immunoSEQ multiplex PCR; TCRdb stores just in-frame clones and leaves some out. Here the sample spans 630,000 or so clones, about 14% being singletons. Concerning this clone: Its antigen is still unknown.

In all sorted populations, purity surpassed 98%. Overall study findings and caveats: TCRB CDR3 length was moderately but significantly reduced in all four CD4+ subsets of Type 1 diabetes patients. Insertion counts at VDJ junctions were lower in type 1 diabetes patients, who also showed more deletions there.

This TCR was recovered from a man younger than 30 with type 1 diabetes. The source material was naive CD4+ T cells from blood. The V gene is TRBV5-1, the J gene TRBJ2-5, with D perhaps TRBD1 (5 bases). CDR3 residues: CASSRTAWTSQETQYF. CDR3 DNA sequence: TGCGCCAGCAGCCGTACCGCCTGGACATCCCAAGAGACCCAGTACTTC. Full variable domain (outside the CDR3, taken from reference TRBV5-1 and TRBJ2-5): KAGVTQTPRYLIKTRGQQVTLSCSPISGHRSVSWYQQTPGQGLQFLFEYFSETQRNKGNFPGRFSGRQFSNSRSEMNVSTLELGDSALYLCASSRTAWTSQETQYFGPGTRLLVL.